One sample yielded the 29 T cell receptor beta chains listed below, sequenced in a study of blood T cell repertoires in COVID-19. The protocol was immunoSEQ multiplex PCR, while the TCRdb copy is restricted to in-frame clones and leaves out a portion. The repertoire holds more than 200,000 clones, with around 84% as singletons. Specimen: peripheral blood. These receptors all come from a woman of 80 years or more with COVID-19, enrolled during active disease.

The chain has TRBV7-9 and TRBJ2-3; 10 bases map to TRBD2. Germline CDR1 and CDR2: SEHNR and FQNEAQ (reference sequence). This CDR3 is built from 14 residues. The chain's CDR3 is CASQRGGSTDTQYF. The CDR3 coding sequence is TGTGCTTCTCAGCGGGGGGGCAGCACAGATACGCAGTATTTT.

This chain uses TRBV5-5 with TRBJ2-5; D gene uncertain. CDR1 is SGHKS and CDR2 is YYEKEE in the germline V gene (reference sequence). This CDR3 has 13 amino acids. Trimming took 1 base from V and 5 from J, leaving 9 bases between them. The CDR3 sequence is CASSLLLAETQYF. CDR3 bases: TGTGCCAGCAGCTTGCTCCTTGCGGAGACCCAGTACTTC. The variable domain in full, with the rest retrieved from reference TRBV5-5 and TRBJ2-5, is DAGVTQSPTHLIKTRGQQVTLRCSPISGHKSVSWYQQVLGQGPQFIFQYYEKEERGRGNFPDRFSARQFPNYSSELNVNALLLGDSALYLCASSLLLAETQYFGPGTRLLVL.

This clone has just a few counts. The chain couples TRBV11-3 to TRBJ1-1, with D uncertain. The CDR3 is made up of 14 amino acids. Germline V CDR1 and CDR2: SGHNT, YENEEA. V was shortened by 1 base and J by 4 bases, with 10 bases between the two germline ends. The CDR3 is CASSLGRASTEAFF. The CDR3, as DNA: TGTGCCAGCAGCTTAGGGAGGGCGAGCACTGAAGCTTTCTTT.

This clone was seen a few times. The chain links TRBV4-1 to TRBJ1-5, with D possibly being TRBD1 (6 bases). This CDR3 spans 18 amino acids. V lost 3 bases and J lost 2, with 20 bases in between. Germline lookup yields CDR1 MGHRA and CDR2 YSYEKL. CDR3 loop: CASSQGFAGGAGNQPQHF. DNA for the CDR3: TGCGCCAGCAGCCAGGGTTTTGCGGGGGGCGCGGGCAATCAGCCCCAGCATTTT.

The chain recombines TRBV18 with TRBJ1-2, with TRBD1 as a possible D gene (6 bases). The CDR3 contains 13 residues. Germline V gene sequence: CDR1 KGHSH, CDR2 LQKENI. V lost 1 base and J 9 bases, leaving 12 bases between the germline ends. The CDR3 spells CASSPQQGNRYTF. CDR3 bases: TGTGCCAGCTCACCACAACAGGGCAATCGCTACACCTTC. The whole variable domain, remainder taken from reference TRBV18 and TRBJ1-2, is NAGVMQNPRHLVRRRGQEARLRCSPMKGHSHVYWYRQLPEEGLKFMVYLQKENIIDESGMPKERFSAEFPKEGPSILRIQQVVRGDSAAYFCASSPQQGNRYTFGSGTRLTVV.

The chain carries TRBV5-1 and TRBJ1-2, with D unresolved. The CDR3 runs to 14 residues. Germline loops: CDR1 SGHRS, CDR2 YFSETQ. V was pared by 1 base and J by 8 bases, with 15 bases between. The CDR3: CASSLYPGGEGYTF. CDR3 sequence (DNA): TGCGCCAGCAGCTTGTATCCGGGAGGTGAGGGCTACACCTTC.

V and J are TRBV18 and TRBJ1-1, with D uncertain. V dropped 9 bases and J dropped 3 bases, with 14 bases sitting between them. Germline CDR1 is KGHSH and CDR2 is LQKENI. The CDR3 has 13 amino acids. The CDR3 loop is CASSTGMDTEAFF. In nucleotides, the CDR3 is TGTGCCAGTTCTACCGGGATGGACACTGAAGCTTTCTTT.

This chain uses TRBV7-2 with TRBJ2-1; possibly TRBD2 for D (7 bases). V lost 5 bases to trimming and J lost 2 bases, with 19 bases between them. This CDR3 is built from 17 residues. CDR1 and CDR2 from the germline V gene are SGHTA and FQGNSA. CDR3 nucleotides: TGTGCCAGCAGCCCCGCGGGGCGGGGGCGAACCTACAATGAGCAGTTCTTC. Its protein product is CASSPAGRGRTYNEQFF.

V gene TRBV6-5 combines with J gene TRBJ1-4, with D possibly matching TRBD1 (5 bases). Germline lookup yields CDR1 MNHEY and CDR2 SVGAGI. The CDR3 consists of 14 residues. V was trimmed by 2 bases and J by 7 bases, leaving 11 bases between them. For the CDR3, the DNA is TGTGCCAGCAGTTACGGGGGGGAGGGTGAAAAACTGTTTTTT. Amino acid sequence: CASSYGGEGEKLFF.

The CDR3 DNA is TGTGCCAGCAGTTTGGCAATGGGACAGGAGTACCAAGAGACCCAGTACTTC. This sequence encodes CASSLAMGQEYQETQYF. The V call is TRBV28, the J call TRBJ2-5; 8 nucleotides agree with TRBD1. The germline gives CDR1 MDHEN, CDR2 SYDVKM. This CDR3 comprises 17 residues. Trimming cost V 3 bases and J 0 bases; bases outside gene matches: 9.

This chain links TRBV7-6 with TRBJ2-1; 9 bases are shared with TRBD2. Germline V CDR1 and CDR2: SGHVS, FNYEAQ. CDR3 length: 15 residues. The V gene end was trimmed by 5 bases and the J gene end by 3 bases; junction bases not matched to a gene: 5. The CDR3 DNA follows: TGTGCCAGCAGCCAGGCGGGGGGGCTCTACAATGAGCAGTTCTTC. This sequence encodes CASSQAGGLYNEQFF.

This clone has only a few counts. V usage is TRBV11-2 and J usage is TRBJ1-4, with TRBD1 as a possible D gene (6 bases). The CDR3 spans 13 residues. Deletions cut 5 bases from V and 6 bases from J, with 10 bases between. The germline V gene encodes CDR1 SGHAT and CDR2 FQNNGV. This chain's CDR3 is CASSAWTDEKLFF. DNA for the CDR3: TGTGCCAGCAGCGCTTGGACAGATGAAAAACTGTTTTTT.

The chain couples TRBV5-1 to TRBJ2-2, with TRBD2 matching over 11 bases. V shed 4 bases, J shed 4 bases, and the junction held 9 bases outside the gene matches. Germline V CDR1 and CDR2: SGHRS, YFSETQ. This CDR3 is 17 amino acids long. The DNA of the CDR3 is TGCGCCAGCAGCCCTCTTAGCGGGGGGGCCTCCACCGGGGAGCTGTTTTTT. As protein: CASSPLSGGASTGELFF.

In nucleotides, the CDR3 is TGTGCCAGCAGTGAGGCAGGCGGAGGATTCTATGGCTACACCTTC. This translates into CASSEAGGGFYGYTF. The chain is built from TRBV6-1 and TRBJ1-2; D not resolved. Per germline, CDR1 MNHNS and CDR2 SASEGT. V gave up 3 bases and J gave up 4 bases, with 15 bases separating them. This CDR3 is 15 amino acids long.

The genes are TRBV27 and TRBJ1-4; 7 nucleotides match TRBD1. After removal of 6 bases from V and 0 bases from J, the junction contained 10 bases not matched to a gene. CDR3 size: 17 residues. In germline, CDR1 is MNHEY, CDR2 SMNVEV (reference sequence). The CDR3 nucleotides are TGTGCCAGCAGACTGACAGGGCAGGGTGCAACTAATGAAAAACTGTTTTTT. Its translation is CASRLTGQGATNEKLFF.

The V and J genes are TRBV30 and TRBJ1-4, with 8 nucleotides matching TRBD1. Per the germline V gene, CDR1 is GTSNPN and CDR2 is SVGIG (reference sequence). The trim removed 5 bases at V and 6 bases at J, leaving 8 bases unmatched. CDR3 length: 14 amino acids. CDR3 in DNA: TGTGCCTGGGAACAGGGGGGCGCGGATGAAAAACTGTTTTTT. This codes for CAWEQGGADEKLFF.

The rearrangement joins TRBV15 to TRBJ2-1; D not resolved. CDR1 and CDR2 from the germline V gene are LNHNV and YYDKDF (reference sequence). This CDR3 contains 13 residues. V was clipped by 0 bases and J by 9 bases, with 9 bases between them. The CDR3 sequence: CATSRDRVFEQFF. CDR3 nucleotide sequence: TGTGCCACCAGCAGAGATCGAGTTTTTGAGCAGTTCTTC.

This rearrangement joins TRBV3-1 (or the pseudogene TRBV3-2) to TRBJ2-1; 8 bases line up with TRBD2. V shed 5 bases, J shed 1 base, and the junction held 4 bases outside the gene matches. Germline assignment: CDR1 LGHDT and CDR2 YNNKEL (reference sequence). This CDR3 has 15 amino acids. As DNA, the CDR3 is TGTGCCAGCAGCTTCACTAGCGGTTCCTACAATGAGCAGTTCTTC. This sequence encodes CASSFTSGSYNEQFF.

The rearrangement joins TRBV24-1 to TRBJ1-5; TRBD1 agrees at 7 bases. The CDR3 extends over 14 amino acids. Germline trimming cut 12 bases from V and 1 base from J; bases unmatched to any gene: 8. CDR1 and CDR2 from the germline V gene are KGHDR and SFDVKD. The chain's CDR3 is CASAGTASNQPQHF. CDR3 coding DNA: TGTGCCTCCGCCGGGACAGCAAGCAATCAGCCCCAGCATTTT.

The chain links TRBV11-2 to TRBJ1-1, with D possibly matching TRBD1 (6 bases). The CDR3 covers 15 residues. The germline gives CDR1 SGHAT, CDR2 FQNNGV. V was shortened by 3 bases and J by 1 base, with 12 bases between the two germline ends. The CDR3 loop reads CASSFTGWENTEAFF. As DNA, the CDR3 is TGTGCCAGCAGCTTTACAGGGTGGGAGAACACTGAAGCTTTCTTT. The full variable domain, completed using reference TRBV11-2 and TRBJ1-1, is EAGVAQSPRYKIIEKRQSVAFWCNPISGHATLYWYQQILGQGPKLLIQFQNNGVVDDSQLPKDRFSAERLKGVDSTLKIQPAKLEDSAVYLCASSFTGWENTEAFFGQGTRLTVV.

J is TRBJ2-1 and V is TRBV20-1; TRBD2 matches 11 bases. J was trimmed by 1 base and V by 4 bases; bases with no gene match: 12. There are 18 residues in the CDR3. CDR1 and CDR2 from the germline V gene are DFQATT and SNEGSKA (reference sequence). CDR3 nucleotides: TGCAGTGCTATTGACTGGGTAGCGGGGGGGCAGTCCTACAATGAGCAGTTCTTC. It yields the protein CSAIDWVAGGQSYNEQFF.

The rearrangement uses TRBV3-1 (or the pseudogene TRBV3-2) and TRBJ1-1, with D possibly TRBD1 on 5 matching bases. The CDR3 has 15 residues. Germline V gene data show CDR1 as LGHDT and CDR2 as YNNKEL (reference sequence). V lost 1 base, J lost 6 bases, and 15 bases lay in between. The CDR3 protein is CASSQAHGGVAEAFF. DNA of the CDR3: TGTGCCAGCAGCCAAGCGCACGGGGGGGTCGCTGAAGCTTTCTTT.

The rearrangement links TRBV5-6 to TRBJ1-5; possibly TRBD1 for D (6 bases). The V gene lost 2 bases and the J gene lost 2 bases, with 11 bases spanning the gap. The CDR3 sequence is 15 residues long. Germline V gives CDR1 SGHDT, CDR2 YYEEEE. The CDR3 DNA reads TGTGCCAGCAGCTTAGGGGGTCTGGGCAATCAGCCCCAGCATTTT. Translating it yields CASSLGGLGNQPQHF.

The chain has TRBV7-2 and TRBJ1-5; 8 bases map to TRBD1. Germline V gene sequence: CDR1 SGHTA, CDR2 FQGNSA. The V segment lost 6 bases and the J segment 4 bases; nucleotides outside the gene matches: 8. This CDR3 region has 15 residues. The CDR3 DNA reads TGTGCCAGCAGTTCATCCGGGACAGGAAATCAGCCCCAGCATTTT. Its protein is CASSSSGTGNQPQHF. Filled out from reference TRBV7-2 and TRBJ1-5, the complete variable domain reads GAGVSQSPSNKVTEKGKDVELRCDPISGHTALYWYRQSLGQGLEFLIYFQGNSAPDKSGLPSDRFSAERTGGSVSTLTIQRTQQEDSAVYLCASSSSGTGNQPQHFGDGTRLSIL.

The rearrangement joins TRBV3-1 (or the pseudogene TRBV3-2) to TRBJ2-5; D may be TRBD1 (6 bases). Germline CDR1 reads LGHDT; CDR2 reads YNNKEL (reference sequence). The V end lost 3 bases, the J end lost 4 bases, and 12 bases lay between the germline ends. The CDR3 totals 14 residues. Here the CDR3 reads CASSQNRVGETQYF. The CDR3, as DNA: TGTGCCAGCAGCCAGAACAGGGTCGGAGAGACCCAGTACTTC.

The gene calls are TRBV7-2 and TRBJ1-2; D gene unclear. V lost 5 bases and J 2 bases, leaving 12 bases between the germline ends. There are 14 residues in the CDR3. Germline V gene lookup returns CDR1 SGHTA and CDR2 FQGNSA. The CDR3 nucleotides read TGTGCCAGCAGCGAAGCGGGCGGAAACTATGGCTACACCTTC. Protein sequence: CASSEAGGNYGYTF. Based on the CDR3 plus reference TRBV7-2 and TRBJ1-2, the full variable domain is GAGVSQSPSNKVTEKGKDVELRCDPISGHTALYWYRQSLGQGLEFLIYFQGNSAPDKSGLPSDRFSAERTGGSVSTLTIQRTQQEDSAVYLCASSEAGGNYGYTFGSGTRLTVV.

The genes are TRBV3-1 (or the pseudogene TRBV3-2) and TRBJ2-7; D might be TRBD2 (6 bases). This CDR3 region has 14 residues. CDR1 and CDR2 from the germline V gene are LGHDT and YNNKEL (reference sequence). V gave up 1 base and J gave up 3 bases, with 10 bases separating them. As DNA, the CDR3 is TGTGCCAGCAGCCAAGGCGCGGGGAACTACGAGCAGTACGTC. Protein: CASSQGAGNYEQYV.

A note on this clone: The sample holds other DNA sequences that translate to the same CDR3. J is TRBJ1-4 and V is TRBV6-1; D unresolved. Looked up from germline, CDR1 is MNHNS and CDR2 is SASEGT. The CDR3 is 14 residues long. Deletions cut 1 base from V and 5 bases from J, with 8 bases between. The CDR3, as DNA: TGTGCCAGCAGTGAAGGAGCGAGGAATGAAAAACTGTTTTTT. Translated: CASSEGARNEKLFF.

This clone was recorded a few times. The V call is TRBV5-1, the J call TRBJ1-2, with D possibly being TRBD1 (6 bases). Germline-derived CDR1 and CDR2 are SGHRS and YFSETQ. V lost 4 bases and J lost 4, with 8 bases in between. The CDR3 extends over 12 amino acids. CDR3 DNA: TGCGCCAGCAGCGAACAGGGCTATGGCTACACCTTC. Its translation: CASSEQGYGYTF.